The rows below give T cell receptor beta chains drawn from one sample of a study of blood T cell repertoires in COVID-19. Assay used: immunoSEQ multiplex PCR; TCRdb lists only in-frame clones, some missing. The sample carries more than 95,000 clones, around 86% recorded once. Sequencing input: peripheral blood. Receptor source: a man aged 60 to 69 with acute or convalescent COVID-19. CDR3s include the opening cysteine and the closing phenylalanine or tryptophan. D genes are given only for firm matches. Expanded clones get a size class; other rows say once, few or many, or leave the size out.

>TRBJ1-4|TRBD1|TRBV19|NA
CASSTGTGTNEKLFF
TGTGCCAGTAGTACCGGGACAGGTACTAATGAAAAACTGTTTTTT
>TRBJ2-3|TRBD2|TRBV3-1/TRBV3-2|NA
CASSHGGGAPGTQYF
TGTGCCAGCAGCCACGGGGGAGGGGCCCCAGGTACGCAGTATTTT
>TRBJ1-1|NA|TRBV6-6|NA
CASSLYSGGHTEAFF
TGTGCCAGCAGTTTGTACTCTGGTGGTCACACTGAAGCTTTCTTT
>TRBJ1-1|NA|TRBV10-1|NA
CASSESSVKNTEAFF
TGCGCCAGCAGTGAGTCGTCGGTAAAGAACACTGAAGCTTTCTTT
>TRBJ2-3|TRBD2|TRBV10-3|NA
CAISESSGLAVTQYF
TGTGCCATCAGTGAGTCGAGTGGGCTAGCGGTAACGCAGTATTTT
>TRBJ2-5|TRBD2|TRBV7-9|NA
CASSPSSLAVGTQYF
TGTGCCAGCAGCCCCAGCAGTCTAGCGGTAGGGACCCAGTACTTC
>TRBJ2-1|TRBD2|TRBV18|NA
CASSPSASGIYEQFF
TGTGCCAGCTCACCGTCCGCTAGCGGGATATATGAGCAGTTCTTC
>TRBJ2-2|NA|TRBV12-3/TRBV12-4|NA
CASRRLVGGELFF
TGTGCCAGCAGACGACTAGTTGGCGGGGAGCTGTTTTTT
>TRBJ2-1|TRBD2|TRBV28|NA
CASRLGGGLTIEQFF
TGTGCCAGCAGGCTCGGGGGGGGGTTGACAATTGAGCAGTTCTTC
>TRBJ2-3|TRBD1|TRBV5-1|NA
CASRVDRGTDTQYF
TGCGCCAGCAGGGTGGACAGGGGCACAGATACGCAGTATTTT
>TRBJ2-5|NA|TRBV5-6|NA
CASSLRQFGTAETQYF
TGTGCCAGCAGCTTGCGACAGTTTGGTACAGCAGAGACCCAGTACTTC
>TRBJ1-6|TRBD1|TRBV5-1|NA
CASSFTGGYLHF
TGCGCCAGCAGCTTTACAGGGGGATACCTCCACTTT
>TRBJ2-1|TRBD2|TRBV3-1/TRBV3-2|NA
CASSRRLARDQHNNEQFF
TGTGCCAGCAGTCGACGACTAGCAAGGGACCAACATAACAATGAGCAGTTCTTC
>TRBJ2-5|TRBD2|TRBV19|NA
CASSIPSGRNQETQYF
TGTGCCAGTAGTATCCCTAGCGGGAGGAATCAAGAGACCCAGTACTTC
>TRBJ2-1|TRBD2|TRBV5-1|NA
CASSFVGGRRSYNEQFF
TGCGCCAGCAGCTTCGTGGGGGGGAGGCGGTCCTACAATGAGCAGTTCTTC
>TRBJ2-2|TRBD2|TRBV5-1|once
CASSPVLGGSLSGELFF
TGCGCCAGCAGCCCGGTCCTGGGCGGGAGTCTATCCGGGGAGCTGTTTTTT
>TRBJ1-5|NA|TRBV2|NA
CASSELRGSQPQHF
TGTGCCAGCAGTGAATTGCGTGGTTCACAGCCCCAGCATTTT
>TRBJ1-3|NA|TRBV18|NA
CASSQTVSSGNTIYF
TGTGCCAGCTCACAAACAGTGAGCTCTGGAAACACCATATATTTT
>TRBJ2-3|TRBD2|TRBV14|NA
CASSPRRTSGRGYTDTQYF
TGTGCCAGCAGCCCGAGAAGGACTAGCGGGAGAGGTTACACAGATACGCAGTATTTT
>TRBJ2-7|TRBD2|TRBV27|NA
CASSPTPSGRGNEQYF
TGTGCCAGCAGTCCTACCCCTAGCGGGAGAGGAAACGAGCAGTACTTC
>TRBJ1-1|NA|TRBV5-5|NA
CASSPRLSLNTEAFF
TGTGCCAGCAGCCCCCGACTGAGCCTGAACACTGAAGCTTTCTTT
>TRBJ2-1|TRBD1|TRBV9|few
CASSVRDRGYNEQFF
TGTGCCAGCAGCGTACGGGACAGGGGCTACAATGAGCAGTTCTTC
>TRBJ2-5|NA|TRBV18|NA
CASSFGQSHSETQYF
TGTGCCAGCTCATTCGGACAGTCACATTCAGAGACCCAGTACTTC
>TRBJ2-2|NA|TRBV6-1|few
CASSEVIGEGAGELFF
TGTGCCAGCAGTGAAGTAATAGGGGAGGGGGCCGGGGAGCTGTTTTTT
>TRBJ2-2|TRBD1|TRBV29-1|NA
CSATRSPGTGYTGELFF
TGCAGCGCGACCCGAAGTCCCGGGACAGGGTACACCGGGGAGCTGTTTTTT
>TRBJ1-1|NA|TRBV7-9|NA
CASSLAVGGIWNTEAFF
TGTGCCAGCAGCTTAGCGGTGGGAGGGATATGGAACACTGAAGCTTTCTTT
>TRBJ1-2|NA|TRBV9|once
CASSVVPGDPRGYTF
TGTGCCAGCAGCGTCGTACCAGGGGACCCAAGGGGCTACACCTTC
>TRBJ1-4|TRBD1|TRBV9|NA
CASSVGRGTATNEKLFF
TGTGCCAGCAGCGTAGGGAGGGGGACAGCTACTAATGAAAAACTGTTTTTT
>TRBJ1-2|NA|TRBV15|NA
CATSRRTRGRYGYTF
TGTGCCACCAGCAGGAGGACCAGGGGTCGGTATGGCTACACCTTC
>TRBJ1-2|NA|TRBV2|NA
CASRVKAGANYGYTF
TGTGCCAGCAGGGTAAAAGCGGGGGCTAACTATGGCTACACCTTC
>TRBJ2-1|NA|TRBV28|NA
CASSLLDSSYNEQFF
TGTGCCAGCAGTTTATTGGACAGCTCCTACAATGAGCAGTTCTTC
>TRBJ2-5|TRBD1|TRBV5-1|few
CASSRDSQSQETQYF
TGCGCCAGCAGCCGGGACAGCCAGTCCCAAGAGACCCAGTACTTC
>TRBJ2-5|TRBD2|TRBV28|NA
CASSLSGREETQYF
TGTGCCAGCAGTTTATCTGGGAGGGAAGAGACCCAGTACTTC
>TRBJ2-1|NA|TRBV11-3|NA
CASSLAGTTEYNEQFF
TGTGCCAGCAGCTTAGCAGGGACAACCGAATACAATGAGCAGTTCTTC
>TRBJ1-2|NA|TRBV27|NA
CASSIDSNYGYTF
TGTGCCAGCAGTATCGACAGTAACTATGGCTACACCTTC
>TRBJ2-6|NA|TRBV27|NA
CATKSVSSGANVLTF
TGTGCCACTAAGAGCGTCAGTTCTGGGGCCAACGTCCTGACTTTC
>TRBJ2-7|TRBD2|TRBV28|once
CASSLVGEGSGQYF
TGTGCCAGCAGTTTAGTTGGGGAGGGCTCTGGGCAGTACTTC
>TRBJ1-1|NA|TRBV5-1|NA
CASSSLPGNTEAFF
TGCGCCAGCAGCTCCCTCCCGGGTAACACTGAAGCTTTCTTT
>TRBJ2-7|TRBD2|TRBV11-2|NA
CASSLAASGRGYEQYF
TGTGCCAGCAGCTTAGCAGCAAGCGGGAGGGGTTACGAGCAGTACTTC
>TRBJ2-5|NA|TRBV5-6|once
CASSLGLRTGQETQYF
TGTGCCAGCAGCTTGGGGCTCCGCACAGGGCAGGAGACCCAGTACTTC
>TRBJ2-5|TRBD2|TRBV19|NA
CASSGTSGYQETQYF
TGTGCCAGTAGCGGGACTAGCGGTTACCAAGAGACCCAGTACTTC
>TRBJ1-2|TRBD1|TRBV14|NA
CASSQRPPRGQGYGYTF
TGTGCCAGCAGCCAGCGCCCCCCCAGGGGGCAAGGCTATGGCTACACCTTC
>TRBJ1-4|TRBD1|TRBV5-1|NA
CASSRGQGATNEKLFF
TGCGCCAGCAGTCGTGGACAGGGGGCAACTAATGAAAAACTGTTTTTT
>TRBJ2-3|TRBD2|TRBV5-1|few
CASSWVRTSGRTLTDTQYF
TGCGCCAGCAGCTGGGTCCGGACTAGCGGGAGGACCCTCACAGATACGCAGTATTTT
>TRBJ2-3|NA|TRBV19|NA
CASSGWTASTDTQYF
TGTGCCAGTAGTGGGTGGACAGCGAGCACAGATACGCAGTATTTT